The 18 T cell receptor beta chains in this list originate from one sample, sequenced in a study of graft-versus-host responses after intestinal transplantation. The data were produced by immunoSEQ multiplex PCR, yet TCRdb's version contains in-frame clones alone and is incomplete. This table has 100,000 or so clones, 80% to 95% appearing once. For these receptors, no antigen is known. The sequencing used unstimulated CD4+ T cells sorted from spleen or lymph node cells, collected before intestinal transplant. The receptor source for this set is a human donor who received an intestinal transplant.

The CDR3 spells CASSPQGFGGYTF. CDR3 sequence (DNA): TGTGCCAGCAGCCCACAGGGTTTTGGCGGCTACACCTTC. This sequence joins TRBV27 and TRBJ1-2; D may be TRBD1 (6 bases). The CDR3 is 13 amino acids. Looked up from germline, CDR1 is MNHEY and CDR2 is SMNVEV (reference sequence). V was clipped by 6 bases and J by 8 bases, with 16 bases between them.

V usage is TRBV18 and J usage is TRBJ2-2; TRBD1 matches at 8 bases. V trimming: 2 bases; J trimming: 4 bases; junction bases outside the gene matches: 6. The CDR3 has 16 residues. In germline, CDR1 is KGHSH, CDR2 LQKENI. CDR3: CASSPLGQATTGELFF. CDR3 nucleotides: TGTGCCAGCTCACCATTGGGACAGGCTACCACCGGGGAGCTGTTTTTT.

The gene calls are TRBV11-2 and TRBJ2-6; TRBD1 aligns across 8 bases. The junction had 1 base not matched to a gene; V was cut back by 5 bases and J by 1 base. Germline CDR1 is SGHAT and CDR2 is FQNNGV. The CDR3 totals 15 residues. In DNA form, the CDR3 reads TGTGCCAGCAGCCGACAGGGGTCTGGGGCCAACGTCCTGACTTTC. It translates to CASSRQGSGANVLTF.

The rearrangement uses TRBV6-5 and TRBJ2-2; 8 positions agree with TRBD2. Trimming took 1 base from V and 6 from J; bases not matched to a gene: 7. The CDR3 is 16 amino acids. Germline CDR1 MNHEY, CDR2 SVGAGI. The CDR3 is CASSYWDSGGAGELFF. The DNA for the CDR3 is TGTGCCAGCAGTTACTGGGACTCCGGGGGGGCCGGGGAGCTGTTTTTT.

This CDR3 reads CATSGTNQETQYF. For the CDR3, the DNA is TGTGCCACCTCCGGGACAAACCAAGAGACCCAGTACTTC. The chain carries TRBV27 and TRBJ2-5; D might be TRBD1 (6 bases). The CDR3 spans 13 residues. The germline V gene encodes CDR1 MNHEY and CDR2 SMNVEV (reference sequence). V was clipped by 10 bases and J by 0 bases, with 12 bases between them.

This chain's CDR3 is CASSAGQGVGADTQYF. The CDR3 nucleotides are TGTGCCAGCAGCGCCGGACAGGGGGTGGGAGCAGATACGCAGTATTTT. The V gene is TRBV9, the J gene TRBJ2-3; 10 bases are a match to TRBD1. V lost 3 bases and J lost 4; bases outside the gene matches: 8. Germline CDR1 is SGDLS and CDR2 is YYNGEE. The CDR3 runs 16 residues. The full variable domain, completed using reference TRBV9 and TRBJ2-3, is DSGVTQTPKHLITATGQRVTLRCSPRSGDLSVYWYQQSLDQGLQFLIQYYNGEERAKGNILERFSAQQFPDLHSELNLSSLELGDSALYFCASSAGQGVGADTQYFGPGTRLTVL.

The gene calls are TRBV6-5 and TRBJ2-7; no clear D. There are 13 residues in the CDR3. In germline, CDR1 is MNHEY, CDR2 SVGAGI. V was cut by 2 bases and J by 5 bases, with 10 bases left in between. The DNA of the CDR3 is TGTGCCAGCAGTTACCCTAGTACCCACGAGCAGTACTTC. Protein product: CASSYPSTHEQYF.

The chain joins TRBV18 to TRBJ2-7, with 9 bases fitting TRBD1. The junction had 9 bases not matched to a gene; V was cut back by 6 bases and J by 3 bases. This CDR3 is 15 amino acids long. Germline CDR1 and CDR2: KGHSH and LQKENI. The CDR3 sequence: CASSTGGTGSYEQYF. CDR3 sequence (DNA): TGTGCCAGCTCGACCGGGGGGACAGGGAGCTACGAGCAGTACTTC.

This chain connects TRBV6-6 to TRBJ1-1; perhaps TRBD1 as D (6 bases). This CDR3 contains 13 residues. Trimming cost V 2 bases and J 5 bases, with 9 bases left between them. The V gene's germline CDR1 is MNHNY and CDR2 SVGAGI (reference sequence). The CDR3 DNA reads TGTGCCAGCAGTTACCAGGGGCCGACTGAAGCTTTCTTT. It codes for CASSYQGPTEAFF.

The chain recombines TRBV19 with TRBJ2-3, with a possible D match to TRBD1 (6 bases). This CDR3 contains 14 residues. Germline assignment: CDR1 LNHDA and CDR2 SQIVND (reference sequence). V was cut by 3 bases and J by 0 bases, with 7 bases left in between. The CDR3 reads CASSIQGSTDTQYF. The DNA for the CDR3 is TGTGCCAGTAGTATCCAGGGGAGCACAGATACGCAGTATTTT.

The chain couples TRBV10-1 to TRBJ2-1; tentative D call: TRBD2 (5 bases). This CDR3 spans 18 amino acids. Looked up from germline, CDR1 is WNHNN and CDR2 is SYGVQD (reference sequence). Trimming removed 2 bases at V and 5 bases at J, with 22 bases between. CDR3 loop: CASSETSFARVYNNEQFF. The CDR3 DNA sequence: TGCGCCAGCAGTGAGACTAGTTTTGCCCGAGTTTATAACAATGAGCAGTTCTTC.

This rearrangement joins TRBV9 to TRBJ2-4; TRBD1 matches 7 bases. Germline V gene data show CDR1 as SGDLS and CDR2 as YYNGEE. With 0 bases clipped from V and 6 bases from J, the junction kept 9 bases outside the gene matches. This CDR3 is built from 16 residues. CDR3 DNA: TGTGCCAGCAGCGTAGGAGTAGGGGGACAGACAAACATTCAGTACTTC. It is translated as CASSVGVGGQTNIQYF.

The chain carries TRBV6-6 and TRBJ1-2; 7 nucleotides match TRBD1. J was trimmed by 3 bases and V by 4 bases; bases with no gene match: 11. CDR3 length: 16 amino acids. The germline CDR1 and CDR2 sequences are MNHNY and SVGAGI (reference sequence). The CDR3 DNA is TGTGCCAGCAGTTCCCCCGACTGGGACAGCCACTATGGCTACACCTTC. Amino acid sequence: CASSSPDWDSHYGYTF.

The chain recombines TRBV10-3 with TRBJ1-1, with 7 bases identical to TRBD1. J was trimmed by 2 bases and V by 1 base; bases with no gene match: 1. CDR3 length: 14 amino acids. Germline assignment: CDR1 ENHRY and CDR2 SYGVKD. CDR3 bases: TGTGCCATCAGTGAGTGGACAGGCAACACTGAAGCTTTCTTT. It codes for CAISEWTGNTEAFF.

The chain links TRBV30 to TRBJ1-6; D gene ambiguous. The CDR3 runs to 14 residues. Deletions cut 0 bases from V and 8 bases from J, with 11 bases between. Germline CDR1 is GTSNPN and CDR2 is SVGIG (reference sequence). The CDR3 region is CAWSVNNGYSPLHF. CDR3 coding DNA: TGTGCCTGGAGTGTGAATAACGGTTATTCACCCCTCCACTTT.

The rearrangement joins TRBV2 to TRBJ2-4; weak D call: TRBD1 (5 bases). CDR1 is SNHLY and CDR2 is FYNNEI in the germline V gene. The V and J ends lost 11 bases and 2 bases respectively, with 13 bases between them. The CDR3 runs 13 residues. CDR3 region: CAGSTGTKNIQYF. In DNA, the CDR3 is TGTGCCGGTTCAACAGGAACCAAAAACATTCAGTACTTC.

The genes are TRBV7-9 and TRBJ1-5; D gene ambiguous. Germline assignment: CDR1 SEHNR and CDR2 FQNEAQ (reference sequence). Trimming removed 5 bases from V and 0 bases from J, with 8 bases in between. The length of the CDR3 is 14 residues. The CDR3 coding sequence is TGTGCCAGCAGCCCAGACACTAGCAATCAGCCCCAGCATTTT. It specifies CASSPDTSNQPQHF.

The CDR3 reads CASSKGGQGAGEQYF. CDR3 coding DNA: TGTGCCAGCAGTAAGGGTGGGCAGGGGGCAGGAGAGCAGTACTTC. The genes are TRBV28 and TRBJ2-7; TRBD1 aligns across 8 bases. Germline-derived CDR1 and CDR2 are MDHEN and SYDVKM. This CDR3 is built from 15 residues. With 5 bases clipped from V and 7 bases from J, the junction kept 13 bases outside the gene matches. Full variable domain (missing parts from reference TRBV28 and TRBJ2-7): DVKVTQSSRYLVKRTGEKVFLECVQDMDHENMFWYRQDPGLGLRLIYFSYDVKMKEKGDIPEGYSVSREKKERFSLILESASTNQTSMYLCASSKGGQGAGEQYFGPGTRLTVT.